This T cell receptor (beta chain) stems from a study of shared clonotypes between healthy human individuals. Overall study: Every donor yielded three CD4 naive, three CD4 memory, two CD8 naive and one CD8 memory plate.

The study's findings and limits: It was the non-shared clonotypes that had lower generation probabilities than clonotypes shared by all four donors.

Germline CDR1 LNHDA, CDR2 SQIVND (reference sequence). There are 13 residues in the CDR3. V was pared by 7 bases and J by 5 bases, with 6 bases of the junction left unmatched. Per the original methods: Without quality scores, immunoSEQ junctional reads could not be filtered like full-length reads. Sequenced by immunoSEQ multiplex PCR; TCRdb stores in-frame clones only, minus some. V and J calls and clone size are copied from that table; D and trimming were computed from the DNA. The table lists roughly 550,000 clones, 95% to 96% of them singletons. A word on this clone: The antigen is not known.

In the naive CD8 group, cells lacked CD45RO and were positively selected for CCR7, so terminally differentiated effector memory CD45RA+ cells were left out. Adults of Caucasian background living in Nashville, Tennessee made up all donors. The genes are TRBV19 and TRBJ2-3; TRBD2 aligns across 7 bases. This clonotype was sampled from a woman in her thirties in good health. What was sequenced was naive CD8+ T cells sorted from blood. The chain's CDR3 is CASMSPGGDTQYF. The DNA of the CDR3 is TGTGCCAGTATGAGCCCGGGGGGAGATACGCAGTATTTT. The full variable domain, with the rest looked up from reference TRBV19 and TRBJ2-3, is DGGITQSPKYLFRKEGQNVTLSCEQNLNHDAMYWYRQDPGQGLRLIYYSQIVNDFQKGDIAEGYSVSREKKESFPLTVTSAQKNPTAFYLCASMSPGGDTQYFGPGTRLTVL.